These T cell receptor beta chains were read from a single sample in a study of Ad26.COV2.S vaccination and SARS-CoV-2 variants. Sequenced by immunoSEQ multiplex PCR; TCRdb stores in-frame clones only, minus some. The data hold around 300,000 clones, with approximately 90% observed a single time. The sequencing here drew on peripheral blood, taken in a trial of Ad26.COV2.S vaccine versus placebo. The source is a person aged 18 to 65 who received the Ad26.COV2.S COVID-19 vaccine or a placebo. CDR3s include the opening cysteine and the closing phenylalanine or tryptophan. Fields, in order: J gene, clone size, V gene, D gene, CDR3 DNA, CDR3 protein. A D gene is named only where the DNA matches it firmly. A clone size is listed for some rows: how often the clone was seen (once, few, many), or a class if it is expanded.

j_gene: TRBJ1-5; abundance: .; v_gene: TRBV24-1; d_gene: TRBD1; CDR3nt: TGTGCCACCAGTGACTCACGACAGGGAAGACACAATCAGCCCCAGCATTTT; CDR3aa: CATSDSRQGRHNQPQHF
j_gene: TRBJ1-6; abundance: .; v_gene: TRBV19; d_gene: TRBD1; CDR3nt: TGTGCCAGCGGTTTTGGAGGGACAGGGGACTATCCTAATTCACCCCTCCACTTT; CDR3aa: CASGFGGTGDYPNSPLHF
j_gene: TRBJ2-1; abundance: .; v_gene: TRBV15; d_gene: TRBD1; CDR3nt: TGTGCCACCAGCATGCGGGACAGGGTAGGGAATGAGCAGTTCTTC; CDR3aa: CATSMRDRVGNEQFF
j_gene: TRBJ2-1; abundance: .; v_gene: TRBV9; d_gene: TRBD2; CDR3nt: TGTGCCAGCAGCGTAGTGGCGGGAGCCATCAATGAGCAGTTCTTC; CDR3aa: CASSVVAGAINEQFF
j_gene: TRBJ1-2; abundance: .; v_gene: TRBV5-4; d_gene: TRBD1; CDR3nt: TGTGCCAGCAGCCCCGACAGGGGTGAGTATGGCTACACCTTC; CDR3aa: CASSPDRGEYGYTF
j_gene: TRBJ2-6; abundance: .; v_gene: TRBV6-4; d_gene: .; CDR3nt: TGTGCCAGCAGTGATACAGGGTCCGGGGCCAACGTCCTGACTTTC; CDR3aa: CASSDTGSGANVLTF
j_gene: TRBJ1-2; abundance: .; v_gene: TRBV4-1; d_gene: .; CDR3nt: TGCGCCAGCAGCCAAGATCCGAGGGCAGGCTATGGCTACACCTTC; CDR3aa: CASSQDPRAGYGYTF
j_gene: TRBJ1-5; abundance: .; v_gene: TRBV19; d_gene: .; CDR3nt: TGTGCCAGTAGTATAACGGGGCGGACCAATCAGCCCCAGCATTTT; CDR3aa: CASSITGRTNQPQHF
j_gene: TRBJ2-2; abundance: few; v_gene: TRBV11-3; d_gene: .; CDR3nt: TGTGCCAGCAGCTTGGGCCGTGGGGGCGGGGAGCTGTTTTTT; CDR3aa: CASSLGRGGGELFF
j_gene: TRBJ2-3; abundance: .; v_gene: TRBV6-2/TRBV6-3; d_gene: TRBD2; CDR3nt: TGTGCCAGCAGTTACATCGGACTAGCGGGAGGAGGGGATACGCAGTATTTT; CDR3aa: CASSYIGLAGGGDTQYF
j_gene: TRBJ1-3; abundance: .; v_gene: TRBV18; d_gene: .; CDR3nt: TGTGCCAGCTCACCACTCGAATCCTCTGGAAACACCATATATTTT; CDR3aa: CASSPLESSGNTIYF
j_gene: TRBJ2-5; abundance: .; v_gene: TRBV18; d_gene: .; CDR3nt: TGTGCCAGCTCACGTGCAGGGCACGAAAAAGAGACCCAGTACTTC; CDR3aa: CASSRAGHEKETQYF
j_gene: TRBJ2-2; abundance: .; v_gene: TRBV2; d_gene: .; CDR3nt: TGTGCTAGCAGGGACCCCGCGAACACCGGGGAGCTGTTTTTT; CDR3aa: CASRDPANTGELFF
j_gene: TRBJ2-5; abundance: .; v_gene: TRBV28; d_gene: TRBD1; CDR3nt: TGTGCCAGCAGTATCTGGACAGGGTACGGGGAGACCCAGTACTTC; CDR3aa: CASSIWTGYGETQYF
j_gene: TRBJ2-5; abundance: .; v_gene: TRBV15; d_gene: .; CDR3nt: TGTGCCACCAGTACGATGGCAGGTGTGGGAGAGACCCAGTACTTC; CDR3aa: CATSTMAGVGETQYF
j_gene: TRBJ2-7; abundance: many; v_gene: TRBV7-9; d_gene: TRBD1; CDR3nt: TGTGCCAGCAGCGTGACAGGGGGCCAGAGCTCCTACGAGCAGTACTTC; CDR3aa: CASSVTGGQSSYEQYF
j_gene: TRBJ1-6; abundance: .; v_gene: TRBV3-1/TRBV3-2; d_gene: .; CDR3nt: TGTGCCAGCAGCCAAGATAGGGGGTCACCCCTCCACTTT; CDR3aa: CASSQDRGSPLHF
j_gene: TRBJ1-1; abundance: .; v_gene: TRBV29-1; d_gene: TRBD1; CDR3nt: TGCAGCGCAGTCCCAGGGGGACAGGGGGCTGAAGCTTTCTTT; CDR3aa: CSAVPGGQGAEAFF
j_gene: TRBJ2-4; abundance: .; v_gene: TRBV4-1; d_gene: .; CDR3nt: TGCGCCAGCAGCCAAGTAATCAGAGACATTCAGTACTTC; CDR3aa: CASSQVIRDIQYF
j_gene: TRBJ1-5; abundance: .; v_gene: TRBV6-1; d_gene: TRBD1; CDR3nt: TGTGCCAGCAGTGAACGAGGACAGGGACATCAGCCCCAGCATTTT; CDR3aa: CASSERGQGHQPQHF
j_gene: TRBJ2-7; abundance: .; v_gene: TRBV3-1/TRBV3-2; d_gene: .; CDR3nt: TGTGCCAGCAGCCAAGATCAGGGCACCTACGAGCAGTACTTC; CDR3aa: CASSQDQGTYEQYF
j_gene: TRBJ1-6; abundance: few; v_gene: TRBV5-1; d_gene: TRBD1; CDR3nt: TGCGCCAGCGGACAGGGTGATAATTCACCCCTCCACTTT; CDR3aa: CASGQGDNSPLHF
j_gene: TRBJ1-1; abundance: once; v_gene: TRBV5-1; d_gene: .; CDR3nt: TGCGCCAGCAGCTTGTACCTATCTTTGAACACTGAAGCTTTCTTT; CDR3aa: CASSLYLSLNTEAFF
j_gene: TRBJ2-7; abundance: once; v_gene: TRBV28; d_gene: TRBD2; CDR3nt: TGTGCCAGCAGGACATGGGAGGGTTCACGGGGCTACGAGCAGTACTTC; CDR3aa: CASRTWEGSRGYEQYF
j_gene: TRBJ1-2; abundance: .; v_gene: TRBV4-2; d_gene: .; CDR3nt: TGTGCCAGCAGCCAAGATTTACAGCGGCATGGCTACACCTTC; CDR3aa: CASSQDLQRHGYTF
j_gene: TRBJ2-2; abundance: .; v_gene: TRBV25-1; d_gene: TRBD1; CDR3nt: TGTGCCAGTTCGGGACAGGGGGCCACCGGGGAGCTGTTTTTT; CDR3aa: CASSGQGATGELFF
j_gene: TRBJ1-1; abundance: .; v_gene: TRBV19; d_gene: TRBD1; CDR3nt: TGTGCCAGTAGTATGGGACAGGGATTCACTGAAGCTTTCTTT; CDR3aa: CASSMGQGFTEAFF
j_gene: TRBJ1-5; abundance: .; v_gene: TRBV19; d_gene: .; CDR3nt: TGTGCCAGTAGTACCCGGGACTACAATCAGCCCCAGCATTTT; CDR3aa: CASSTRDYNQPQHF
j_gene: TRBJ2-3; abundance: .; v_gene: TRBV5-4; d_gene: .; CDR3nt: TGTGCCAGCAGCTTATTTGATCGGGACACAGATACGCAGTATTTT; CDR3aa: CASSLFDRDTDTQYF
j_gene: TRBJ2-1; abundance: .; v_gene: TRBV10-1; d_gene: TRBD2; CDR3nt: TGCGCCAGCAGTGCCGTGGCGGGGGGCTCCTACAATGAGCAGTTCTTC; CDR3aa: CASSAVAGGSYNEQFF
j_gene: TRBJ2-5; abundance: .; v_gene: TRBV29-1; d_gene: .; CDR3nt: TGCAGCGTCAGGGGACTACTGTACCAAGAGACCCAGTACTTC; CDR3aa: CSVRGLLYQETQYF
j_gene: TRBJ2-2; abundance: .; v_gene: TRBV5-1; d_gene: .; CDR3nt: TGCGCCAGCAGCTTGGTGGGGACCAACACCGGGGAGCTGTTTTTT; CDR3aa: CASSLVGTNTGELFF
j_gene: TRBJ2-1; abundance: .; v_gene: TRBV9; d_gene: TRBD2; CDR3nt: TGTGCCAGCAGCCCACGGGGGGTTCCCGTCAATGAGCAGTTCTTC; CDR3aa: CASSPRGVPVNEQFF
j_gene: TRBJ1-2; abundance: .; v_gene: TRBV12-3/TRBV12-4; d_gene: .; CDR3nt: TGTGCCAGCAGTTTACGGTCCTATGGCTACACCTTC; CDR3aa: CASSLRSYGYTF
j_gene: TRBJ2-7; abundance: .; v_gene: TRBV5-1; d_gene: .; CDR3nt: TGCGCCAGCAGCTTAATAGGGGGGCGCCACTACGAGCAGTACTTC; CDR3aa: CASSLIGGRHYEQYF
j_gene: TRBJ2-1; abundance: .; v_gene: TRBV18; d_gene: TRBD2; CDR3nt: TGTGCCAGCTCACCAAGCGGGGGCTCCTACAATGAGCAGTTCTTC; CDR3aa: CASSPSGGSYNEQFF
j_gene: TRBJ2-3; abundance: .; v_gene: TRBV7-3; d_gene: TRBD2; CDR3nt: TGTGCCAGCAGCCCCGGGGGGGGCACAGATACGCAGTATTTT; CDR3aa: CASSPGGGTDTQYF
j_gene: TRBJ1-4; abundance: .; v_gene: TRBV7-9; d_gene: .; CDR3nt: TGTGCCAGCAGCCTCTCTTTGGCTAATGAAAAACTGTTTTTT; CDR3aa: CASSLSLANEKLFF
j_gene: TRBJ1-4; abundance: .; v_gene: TRBV4-1; d_gene: .; CDR3nt: TGCGCCAGCAGCCAAGATAGACAGGAAAAACTGTTTTTT; CDR3aa: CASSQDRQEKLFF
j_gene: TRBJ1-6; abundance: .; v_gene: TRBV5-6; d_gene: .; CDR3nt: TGTGCCAGCAGCTTGAGGGGGGCAGGGGATTCACCCCTCCACTTT; CDR3aa: CASSLRGAGDSPLHF
j_gene: TRBJ1-1; abundance: .; v_gene: TRBV27; d_gene: .; CDR3nt: TGTGCCAGCAGTTTAAAGCCGAACACTGAAGCTTTCTTT; CDR3aa: CASSLKPNTEAFF
j_gene: TRBJ2-7; abundance: .; v_gene: TRBV4-1; d_gene: TRBD2; CDR3nt: TGCGCCAGCAGCCGATCACACCTCCCGGGACTAGCGGGGGACAGCTCCTACGAGCAGTACTTC; CDR3aa: CASSRSHLPGLAGDSSYEQYF
j_gene: TRBJ2-7; abundance: .; v_gene: TRBV12-3/TRBV12-4; d_gene: .; CDR3nt: TGTGCCAGCAGTTTAGATAGACACGAGCAGTACTTC; CDR3aa: CASSLDRHEQYF
j_gene: TRBJ2-4; abundance: once; v_gene: TRBV18; d_gene: TRBD1; CDR3nt: TGTGCCAGCTCGGGACAGGGGGCTTCGTCTGACATTCAGTACTTC; CDR3aa: CASSGQGASSDIQYF
j_gene: TRBJ1-1; abundance: .; v_gene: TRBV7-6; d_gene: .; CDR3nt: TGTGCCAGCAGCCCTCTGTCGGGCTCGAACACTGAAGCTTTCTTT; CDR3aa: CASSPLSGSNTEAFF
j_gene: TRBJ2-2; abundance: .; v_gene: TRBV24-1; d_gene: .; CDR3nt: TGTGCCACCAGTGATTTCGGGACAACGAACACCGGGGAGCTGTTTTTT; CDR3aa: CATSDFGTTNTGELFF